Detailed here is one TCR beta chain. What it recognizes is unknown. Once sorted, every population was more than 95% pure. cDNA synthesis used the whole RNA isolate, giving expressed TCRB sequences. The method was immunoSEQ multiplex PCR; TCRdb's version includes in-frame clones alone and lacks a portion of them. The profile shows nearly 350,000 clones, approximately 9.7% of them singletons. This sample was included in a study of beta chain features in type 1 diabetes. Study-level background: Comparable age, gender and cell yields were observed in patients relative to healthy donors.

Overall study findings and caveats: Moderate but significant shortening of TCRB CDR3s was recorded in all four CD4+ subsets from Type 1 diabetes patients.

V was clipped by 4 bases and J by 3 bases; unmatched bases: 7. The CDR3 runs 14 residues. CDR1 SGDLS and CDR2 YYNGEE come from the germline V gene. The clonotype comes from a man aged 30 to 45 with type 1 diabetes. The sequencing input was central memory CD4+ T cells from blood. The chain joins TRBV9 to TRBJ2-7; TRBD1 agrees at 7 bases. In DNA, the CDR3 is TGTGCCAGCAGCCCGGAAAGGACAGGCTACGAGCAGTACTTC. Translating gives CASSPERTGYEQYF.